This T cell receptor (beta chain) was found in a study of CXCR3-negative and CXCR3-positive naive CD8 T cells (dated by TCRdb to the late 2010s). A note on the overall study: In total, around 150 million TRB reads were obtained, or roughly 1.5 +/- 0.3 million reads per library. The diversity and physicochemical repertoire analyses included more than nine donors pooled from two independent experiments. Naive subsets from about five donors and memory cells from 3 donors were included in the TRBV-TRBJ cluster analysis.

Overall results and qualifications from the work: Naive CXCR3-negative and CXCR3-positive cells from the same donor showed similar TRBV-TRBJ usage, whereas memory cells showed distinct patterns. Because surface CD5, which is linked to self-reactivity in mice, was comparable between the naive subsets, TCR interaction strength was also inferred from the physicochemical properties of TRB CDR3s. Because CXCR3 expression was partially decreased after cryopreservation, freshly isolated PBMCs were used for most assays. Compared with CXCR3-negative naive cells, CXCR3-positive naive cells had TRB CDR3s with higher hydrophobicity (lower Kidera factor 4), lower energy, and higher strength and volume indices. Both naive subsets had comparably high repertoire diversity, while memory CD8+ T cells had much lower repertoire diversity.

For every CD8+ T cell subset, around 300,000 cells were flow-sorted straight into RLT lysis buffer, and each subset was sorted in triplicate. To exclude memory contaminants, naive CD8+ T cells were stringently defined as CD45RO-CCR7+CD27+CD95-. Peripheral blood mononuclear cells were isolated from buffy coats using standard density gradient centrifugation. Naive CXCR3-negative and CXCR3-positive CD8+ T cells were flow-sorted using a FACSAria III. Total RNA was extracted from sorted cells using an RNeasy Mini Kit. The CDR3 sequence holds 15 residues, the cysteine and phenylalanine included. No coding sequence is recorded. The CDR1 and CDR2 encoded by the germline V gene (reference sequence) are SGHKS and YYEKEE. Concerning this clonotype itself: Its antigen target is currently unknown.

The reads were generated on a NextSeq 550. The Human TCR Profiling Kit (MiLaboratory) was used to make UMI-labeled 5' RACE TRB cDNA libraries. The full amount of extracted RNA was used for cDNA synthesis, and the full amount of resulting cDNA was used for PCR amplification. The libraries were made side by side, with each library going through the same number of PCR cycles. As for how the authors treated the data: About 54,000 +/- 9,700 unique UMI-labeled TRB cDNA molecules per library were extracted with MIGEC and MiXCR, with at least two reads per UMI required. An average of roughly 40,000 +/- 10,000 functional in-frame TRB CDR3 nucleotide clonotypes without stop codons was found per library. Diversity metrics, including normalized Shannon-Wiener and Chao1, were computed in VDJtools after downsampling to 5000 UMI-labeled TRB molecules per sample. Clonotype-size-weighted physicochemical properties of the central five CDR3 residues (interaction energy, strength, volume and Kidera factor 4) were computed in VDJtools. Through TCRdb reprocessing, the reads give one entry per CDR3 protein sequence; DNA is omitted. The V and J calls come from TCRdb's annotation, not from the publication. For this sample, the table gives approximately 100,000 distinct CDR3 sequences. Roughly 1.1% of the sample goes to the ten largest clones.

Source material: naive CXCR3+ CD8+ T cells from blood. The meaning of the sample's cell subset or site label: CD45RO-CCR7+CD27+CD95- naive CD8+ T cells expressing CXCR3 (TNR3+). The rearranged chain carries TRBV5-5 and TRBJ1-2; TCRdb proposes TRBD1, but this gene call is untestable without DNA. This clonotype was obtained from a human donor in good health. Some clones in this sample may be carry-over from other donors' samples. CDR3 loop: CASSTHVQGAYGYTF.